This TCR beta chain emerged from a study of ipilimumab plus nivolumab after autologous stem cell transplantation. The germline CDR1 and CDR2 sequences are KGHSH and LQKENI. V shed 3 bases and J shed 3 bases, with 8 bases lying between them. The CDR3 sequence is 13 residues long. TCRdb's copy holds only in-frame clones and misses some; the assay was immunoSEQ multiplex PCR. The table shows about 17,000 clones, with around 80% occurring only once. The TCR comes from a male donor with diffuse large B-cell lymphoma. The sequencing here drew on PBMCs, taken in a trial of ipilimumab plus nivolumab as post-transplant consolidation. V and J are TRBV18 and TRBJ1-1; no clear D gene. DNA for the CDR3: TGTGCCAGCTCACCGGGCAGTGACACTGAAGCTTTCTTT. Its translation: CASSPGSDTEAFF.